This T cell receptor (beta chain) was identified during a study of T cells expressing NK-cell markers. UMIs accompanied the 5'RACE template switching by which TCR beta cDNA was made. TCRdb reworked the 5' RACE reads into one entry per CDR3 protein, no DNA. The table lists about 540,000 distinct CDR3 sequences, with approximately 3.6% in the top ten. Germline V gene data show CDR1 as MGHRA and CDR2 as YSYEKL. This CDR3 has 14 amino acids. The J gene is TRBJ1-4, the V gene TRBV4-1. The clonotype was recovered from a man between 18 and 29 years old in good health. The sequencing input was blood T cells: a sorted CD56 or NKG2C T cell subset, CD4+ or CD8+ T cells, or bulk PBMC T cells (not recorded which). CDR3 amino acids: CASSQVIGQQKLFF.